What follows is one TCR beta chain and its context. The antigen remains unidentified. V lost 0 bases to trimming and J lost 3 bases; unmatched junction nucleotides: 4. Germline CDR1 reads LGHNA; CDR2 reads YSLEER. The CDR3 is made up of 15 amino acids. The PCR was carried out with 60 Vbeta primers and 13 Jbeta primers. Method: immunoSEQ multiplex PCR; TCRdb's copy keeps in-frame clones and lacks some. The sample holds approximately 190,000 clones, 80% to 85% seen once. This sample is drawn from a study of cytomegalovirus exposure and HLA in healthy donors. Study-wide results and caveats: It has been reported that TCR beta sequences accurately predicted the HLA-A and HLA-B alleles of most subjects.

The TCR was taken from a man aged 40-50 years in good health and CMV-seropositive. The sample taken for sequencing was PBMCs. The chain carries TRBV4-3 and TRBJ1-2, with 7 bases identical to TRBD1. In DNA form, the CDR3 reads TGCGCCAGCAGCCAAGAGGGACAGACCTACTATGGCTACACCTTC. Translation: CASSQEGQTYYGYTF.